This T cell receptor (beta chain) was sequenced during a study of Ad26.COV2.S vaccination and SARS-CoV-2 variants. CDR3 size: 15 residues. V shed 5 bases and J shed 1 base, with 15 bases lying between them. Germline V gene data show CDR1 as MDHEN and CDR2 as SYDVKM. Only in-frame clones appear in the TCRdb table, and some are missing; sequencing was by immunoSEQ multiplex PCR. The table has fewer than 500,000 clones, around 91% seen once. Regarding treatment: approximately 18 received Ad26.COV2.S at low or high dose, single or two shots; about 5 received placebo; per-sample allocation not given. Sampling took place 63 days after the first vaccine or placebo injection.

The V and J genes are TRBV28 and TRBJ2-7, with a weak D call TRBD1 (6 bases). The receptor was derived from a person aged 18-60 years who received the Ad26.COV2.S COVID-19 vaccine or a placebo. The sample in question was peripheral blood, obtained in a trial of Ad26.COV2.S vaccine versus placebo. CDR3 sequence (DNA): TGTGCCAGCAGTGAAGGGGGACGGACATCCTACGAGCAGTACTTC. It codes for CASSEGGRTSYEQYF.